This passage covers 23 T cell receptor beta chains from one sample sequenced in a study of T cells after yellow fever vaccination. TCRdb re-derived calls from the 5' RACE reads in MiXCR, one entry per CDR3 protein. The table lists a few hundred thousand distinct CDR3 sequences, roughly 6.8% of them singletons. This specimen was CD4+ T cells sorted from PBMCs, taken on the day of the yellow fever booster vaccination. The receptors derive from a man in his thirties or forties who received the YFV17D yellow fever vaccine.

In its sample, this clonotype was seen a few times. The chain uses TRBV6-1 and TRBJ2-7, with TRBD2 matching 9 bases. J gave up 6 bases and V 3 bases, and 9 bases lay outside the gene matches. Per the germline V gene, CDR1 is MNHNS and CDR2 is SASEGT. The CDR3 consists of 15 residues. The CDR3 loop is CASSDTGLALGEQYF. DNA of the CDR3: TGTGCCAGCAGTGACACGGGACTAGCTTTGGGCGAGCAGTACTTC.

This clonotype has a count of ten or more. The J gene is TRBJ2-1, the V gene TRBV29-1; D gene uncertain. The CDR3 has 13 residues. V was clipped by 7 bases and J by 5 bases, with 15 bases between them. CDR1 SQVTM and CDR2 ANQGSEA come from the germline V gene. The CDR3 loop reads CSGNHGYNNEQFF. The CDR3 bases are TGCAGCGGAAACCACGGCTACAACAATGAGCAGTTCTTC.

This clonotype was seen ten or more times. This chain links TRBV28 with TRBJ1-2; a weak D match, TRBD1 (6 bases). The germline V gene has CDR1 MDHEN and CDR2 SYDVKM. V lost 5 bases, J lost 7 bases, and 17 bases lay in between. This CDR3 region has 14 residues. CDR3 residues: CASSLNQGLGGYTF. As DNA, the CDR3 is TGTGCCAGCAGTCTGAATCAGGGGTTAGGTGGCTACACCTTC.

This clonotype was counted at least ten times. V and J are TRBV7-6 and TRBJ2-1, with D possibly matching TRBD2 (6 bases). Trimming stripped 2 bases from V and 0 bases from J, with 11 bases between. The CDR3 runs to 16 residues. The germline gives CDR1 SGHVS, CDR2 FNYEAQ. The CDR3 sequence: CASSLIGGSSYNEQFF. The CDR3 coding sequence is TGTGCCAGCAGCTTAATTGGAGGGAGCTCCTACAATGAGCAGTTCTTC.

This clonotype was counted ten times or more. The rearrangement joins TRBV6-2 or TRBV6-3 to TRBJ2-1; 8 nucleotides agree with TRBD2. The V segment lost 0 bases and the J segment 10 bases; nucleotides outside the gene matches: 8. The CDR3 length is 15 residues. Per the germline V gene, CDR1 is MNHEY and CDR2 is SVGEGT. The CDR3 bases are TGTGCCAGCAGTTACTCGAGACTAGCGACTTACGAGCAGTTCTTC. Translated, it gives CASSYSRLATYEQFF.

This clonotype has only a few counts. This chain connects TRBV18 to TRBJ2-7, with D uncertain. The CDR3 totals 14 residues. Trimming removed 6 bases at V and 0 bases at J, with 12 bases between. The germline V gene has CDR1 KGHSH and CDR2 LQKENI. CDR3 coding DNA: TGTGCCAGCTCTCCCAAAGGACGCTCCTACGAGCAGTACTTC. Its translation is CASSPKGRSYEQYF.

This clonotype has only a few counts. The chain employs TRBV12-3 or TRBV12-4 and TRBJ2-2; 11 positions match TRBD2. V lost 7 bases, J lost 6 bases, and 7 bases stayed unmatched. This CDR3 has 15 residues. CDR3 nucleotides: TGTGCCAGCAATAGCGGGAGGGCCCCCTCCGGGGAGCTGTTTTTT. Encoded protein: CASNSGRAPSGELFF.

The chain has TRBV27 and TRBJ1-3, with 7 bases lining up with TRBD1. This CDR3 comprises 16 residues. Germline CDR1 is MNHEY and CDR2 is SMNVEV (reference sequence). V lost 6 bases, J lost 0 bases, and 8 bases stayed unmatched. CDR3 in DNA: TGTGCCAGCAGCTTACAGGGGTTCAGCTCTGGAAACACCATATATTTT. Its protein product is CASSLQGFSSGNTIYF.

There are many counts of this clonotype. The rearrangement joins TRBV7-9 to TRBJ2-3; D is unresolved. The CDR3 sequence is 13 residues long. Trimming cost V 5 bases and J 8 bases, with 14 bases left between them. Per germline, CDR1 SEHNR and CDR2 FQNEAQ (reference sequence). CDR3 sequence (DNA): TGTGCCAGCAGCGTTCCCACCCCCCGTACGCAGTATTTT. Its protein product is CASSVPTPRTQYF.

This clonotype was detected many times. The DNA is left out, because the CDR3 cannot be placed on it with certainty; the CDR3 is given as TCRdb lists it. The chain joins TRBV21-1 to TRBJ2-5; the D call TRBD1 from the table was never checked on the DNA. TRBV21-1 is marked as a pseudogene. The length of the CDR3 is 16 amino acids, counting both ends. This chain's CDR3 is CASSKVATGILETQYF.

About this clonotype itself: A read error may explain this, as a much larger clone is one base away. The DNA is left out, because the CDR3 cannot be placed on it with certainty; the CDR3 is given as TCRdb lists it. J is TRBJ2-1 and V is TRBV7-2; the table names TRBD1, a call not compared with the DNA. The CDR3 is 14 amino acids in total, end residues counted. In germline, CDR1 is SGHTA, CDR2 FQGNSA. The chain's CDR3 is CASSFASGTGEQSF.

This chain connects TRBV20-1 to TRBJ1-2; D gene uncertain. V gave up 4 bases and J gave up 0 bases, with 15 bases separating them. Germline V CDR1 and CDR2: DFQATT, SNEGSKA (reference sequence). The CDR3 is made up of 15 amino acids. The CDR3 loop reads CSAIAGTAANYGYTF. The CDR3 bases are TGCAGTGCTATTGCGGGCACCGCAGCTAACTATGGCTACACCTTC.

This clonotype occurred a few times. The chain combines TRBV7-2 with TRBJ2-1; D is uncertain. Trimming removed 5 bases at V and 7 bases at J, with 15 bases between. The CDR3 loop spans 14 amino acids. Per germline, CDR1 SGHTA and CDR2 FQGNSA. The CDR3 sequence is CASSEEIQVNEQFF. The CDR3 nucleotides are TGTGCCAGCAGCGAAGAAATTCAGGTGAATGAGCAGTTCTTC.

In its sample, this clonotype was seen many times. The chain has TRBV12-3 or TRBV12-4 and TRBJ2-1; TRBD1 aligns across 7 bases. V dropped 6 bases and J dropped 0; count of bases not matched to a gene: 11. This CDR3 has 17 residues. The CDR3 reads CASSRLSQGPSYNEQFF. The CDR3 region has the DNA TGTGCCAGCAGCCGCCTGTCACAGGGGCCCTCCTACAATGAGCAGTTCTTC.

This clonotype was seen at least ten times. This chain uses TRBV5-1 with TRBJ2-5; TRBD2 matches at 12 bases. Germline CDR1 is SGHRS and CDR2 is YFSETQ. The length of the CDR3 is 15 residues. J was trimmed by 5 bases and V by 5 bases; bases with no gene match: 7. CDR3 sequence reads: CASRVQTSGSETQYF. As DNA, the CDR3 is TGCGCCAGCAGGGTCCAGACTAGCGGGAGTGAGACCCAGTACTTC.

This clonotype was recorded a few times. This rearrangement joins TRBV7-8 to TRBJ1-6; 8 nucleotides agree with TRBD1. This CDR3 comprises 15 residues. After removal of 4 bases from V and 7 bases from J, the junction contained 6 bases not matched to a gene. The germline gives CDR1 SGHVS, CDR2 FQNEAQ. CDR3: CASSSIGQGNSPLHF. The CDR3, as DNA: TGTGCCAGCAGCTCCATTGGACAGGGAAATTCACCCCTCCACTTT.

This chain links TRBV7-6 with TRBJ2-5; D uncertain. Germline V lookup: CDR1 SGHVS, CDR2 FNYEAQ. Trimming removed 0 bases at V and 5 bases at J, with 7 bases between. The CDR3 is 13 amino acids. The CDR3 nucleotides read TGTGCCAGCAGCTTAGCGGAGCTCGAGACCCAGTACTTC. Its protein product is CASSLAELETQYF.

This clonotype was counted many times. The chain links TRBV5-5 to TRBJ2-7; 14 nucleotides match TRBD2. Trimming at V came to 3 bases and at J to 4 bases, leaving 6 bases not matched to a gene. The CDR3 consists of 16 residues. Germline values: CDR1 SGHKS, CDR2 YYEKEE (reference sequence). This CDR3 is CASSWGLAGEWYEQYF. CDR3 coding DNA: TGTGCCAGCAGCTGGGGACTAGCGGGAGAATGGTACGAGCAGTACTTC.

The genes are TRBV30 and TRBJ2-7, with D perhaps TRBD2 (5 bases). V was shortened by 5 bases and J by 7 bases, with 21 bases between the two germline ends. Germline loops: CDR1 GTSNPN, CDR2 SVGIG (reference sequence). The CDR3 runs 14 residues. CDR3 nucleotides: TGTGCCTGGCAGAGTTCTAGCTTTTTCTGGGAGCAGTACTTC. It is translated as CAWQSSSFFWEQYF. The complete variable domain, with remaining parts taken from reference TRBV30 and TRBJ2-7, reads SQTIHQWPATLVQPVGSPLSLECTVEGTSNPNLYWYRQAAGRGLQLLFYSVGIGQISSEVPQNLSASRPQDRQFILSSKKLLLSDSGFYLCAWQSSSFFWEQYFGPGTRLTVT.

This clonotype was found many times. This CDR3 reads CSVPESSTNEKLFF. As DNA, the CDR3 is TGCAGCGTTCCAGAATCGTCAACTAATGAAAAACTGTTTTTT. The V and J genes are TRBV29-1 and TRBJ1-4; no clear D. This CDR3 is 14 amino acids long. The germline V gene encodes CDR1 SQVTM and CDR2 ANQGSEA. V shed 5 bases and J shed 0 bases, with 10 bases lying between them.

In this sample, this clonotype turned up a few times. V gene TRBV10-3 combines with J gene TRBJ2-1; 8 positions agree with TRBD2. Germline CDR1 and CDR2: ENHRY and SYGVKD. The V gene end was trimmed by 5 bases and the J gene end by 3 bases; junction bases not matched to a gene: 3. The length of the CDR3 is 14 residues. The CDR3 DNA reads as TGTGCCATCAGTAAGACTAGCGACTACAATGAGCAGTTCTTC. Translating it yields CAISKTSDYNEQFF.

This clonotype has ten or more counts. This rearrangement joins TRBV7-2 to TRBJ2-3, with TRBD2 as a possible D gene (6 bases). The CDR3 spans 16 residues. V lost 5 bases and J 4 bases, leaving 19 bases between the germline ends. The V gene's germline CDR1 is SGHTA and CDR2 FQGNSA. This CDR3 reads CASSPQVGGVADTQYF. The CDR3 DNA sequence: TGTGCCAGCAGCCCCCAGGTGGGAGGCGTTGCAGATACGCAGTATTTT.

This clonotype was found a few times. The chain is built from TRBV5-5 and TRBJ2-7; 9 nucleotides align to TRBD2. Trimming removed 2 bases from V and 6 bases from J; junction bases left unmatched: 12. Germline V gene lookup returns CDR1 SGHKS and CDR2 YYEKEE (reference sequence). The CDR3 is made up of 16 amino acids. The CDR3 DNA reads TGTGCCAGCAGCTTATTAGCGGGAGTTACTGGGTCCGAGCAGTACTTC. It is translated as CASSLLAGVTGSEQYF.